These 13 T cell receptor beta chains were sequenced from one sample in a study of TIL therapy for anti-PD-1-resistant metastatic lung cancer. Time point given: pre-treatment sample, taken before nivolumab and TIL therapy. This was the immunoSEQ v3 assay. This table comes from immunoSEQ multiplex PCR, and its TCRdb copy is limited to in-frame clones, with some not included. The sample has approximately 45,000 clones, about 80% seen once. Here the sequenced sample was blood, taken at baseline. Receptors were obtained from a man between 65 and 79 years old with non-small cell lung cancer.

The rearrangement uses TRBV5-1 and TRBJ2-7; D might be TRBD2 (6 bases). Looked up from germline, CDR1 is SGHRS and CDR2 is YFSETQ. The V gene lost 0 bases and the J gene lost 3 bases, with 13 bases spanning the gap. The CDR3 spans 15 residues. The CDR3 bases are TGCGCCAGCAGCTTGGATGGGGGGTTGAGCTACGAGCAGTACTTC. This encodes CASSLDGGLSYEQYF.

The rearrangement joins TRBV11-2 to TRBJ2-2; the match to TRBD2 covers 14 bases. Trimming cost V 6 bases and J 4 bases; bases outside gene matches: 10. This CDR3 comprises 18 residues. CDR1 and CDR2 from the germline V gene are SGHAT and FQNNGV. The CDR3 DNA reads as TGTGCCAGCAGACAGGGACTAGCGGGAGAGTTAGGCACCGGGGAGCTGTTTTTT. Translating it yields CASRQGLAGELGTGELFF.

The chain carries TRBV5-1 and TRBJ2-3, with a possible D match to TRBD1 (5 bases). CDR3 length: 17 residues. V lost 0 bases, J lost 3 bases, and 17 bases lay in between. Germline CDR1 and CDR2: SGHRS and YFSETQ. This CDR3 is CASSLGLDLQGTDTQYF. CDR3 coding DNA: TGCGCCAGCAGCTTGGGCCTCGACCTCCAGGGAACAGATACGCAGTATTTT.

The chain has TRBV14 and TRBJ2-7, with 8 bases identical to TRBD1. This CDR3 comprises 15 residues. V lost 5 bases, J lost 0 bases, and 6 bases stayed unmatched. The V gene's germline CDR1 is SGHDN and CDR2 FVKESK. The CDR3 DNA is TGTGCCAGCAGCTCCAGGGGGCACGACTCCTACGAGCAGTACTTC. Amino acid sequence: CASSSRGHDSYEQYF.

The rearrangement joins TRBV30 to TRBJ1-4; unclear D gene. Germline loops: CDR1 GTSNPN, CDR2 SVGIG (reference sequence). This CDR3 has 11 amino acids. V shed 4 bases and J shed 3 bases, with 3 bases lying between them. The chain's CDR3 is CAWTANEKLFF. The CDR3 DNA sequence: TGTGCCTGGACAGCTAATGAAAAACTGTTTTTT.

The CDR3 spells CATSREVSYEQYF. For the CDR3, the DNA is TGTGCCACCAGCAGAGAAGTGAGCTACGAGCAGTACTTC. The chain carries TRBV15 and TRBJ2-7; D is ambiguous. Germline loops: CDR1 LNHNV, CDR2 YYDKDF (reference sequence). With 0 bases removed from V and 3 bases from J, the gap between germline ends came to 6 bases. The CDR3 consists of 13 residues. The whole variable domain, remainder taken from reference TRBV15 and TRBJ2-7, is DAMVIQNPRYQVTQFGKPVTLSCSQTLNHNVMYWYQQKSSQAPKLLFHYYDKDFNNEADTPDNFQSRRPNTSFCFLDIRSPGLGDTAMYLCATSREVSYEQYFGPGTRLTVT.

The gene calls are TRBV14 and TRBJ2-1, with a weak D call TRBD2 (6 bases). Trimming left V 1 base short and J 2 bases short, with 21 bases between. The CDR3 has 19 residues. The germline gives CDR1 SGHDN, CDR2 FVKESK. CDR3 coding DNA: TGTGCCAGCAGCCAAGGGTACGTTTGGGATAGCGGAACCTACAATGAGCAGTTCTTC. Translation gives CASSQGYVWDSGTYNEQFF. Full variable domain (rest looked up from reference TRBV14 and TRBJ2-1): EAGVTQFPSHSVIEKGQTVTLRCDPISGHDNLYWYRRVMGKEIKFLLHFVKESKQDESGMPNNRFLAERTGGTYSTLKVQPAELEDSGVYFCASSQGYVWDSGTYNEQFFGPGTRLTVL.

The rearrangement uses TRBV5-1 and TRBJ1-1, with D unresolved. Trimming took off 3 bases at V and 8 bases at J, with 14 bases between the two ends. The CDR3 has 13 amino acids. The germline CDR1 and CDR2 sequences are SGHRS and YFSETQ. In nucleotides, the CDR3 is TGCGCCAGCAGCTACGCCTCTGAAGGGGAAGCTTTCTTT. Residues: CASSYASEGEAFF.

This rearrangement joins TRBV27 to TRBJ2-7, with D unclear. This CDR3 is 14 amino acids long. With 0 bases removed from V and 3 bases from J, the gap between germline ends came to 9 bases. Germline CDR1 reads MNHEY; CDR2 reads SMNVEV (reference sequence). The CDR3 nucleotides read TGTGCCAGCAGTTTATCTCAGCTCAGCTACGAGCAGTACTTC. It yields the protein CASSLSQLSYEQYF.

The chain combines TRBV25-1 with TRBJ1-2; a weak D match, TRBD1 (6 bases). Trimming pared 2 bases from V and 8 bases from J, leaving 6 bases between. The germline gives CDR1 MGHDK, CDR2 SYGVNS. The CDR3 runs to 11 residues. The CDR3 nucleotides read TGTGCCAGCAGTGAAACAGGGGGCTACACCTTC. Amino acids: CASSETGGYTF.

This clone was observed a single time. The chain couples TRBV18 to TRBJ1-1; D is ambiguous. Per the germline V gene, CDR1 is KGHSH and CDR2 is LQKENI. Between the trimmed V and J ends, which lost 6 bases and 0 bases, there was a span of 20 bases. This CDR3 has 17 residues. The CDR3 nucleotides read TGTGCCAGCTCTTCGCAGTCGTACAGACCCATGAACACTGAAGCTTTCTTT. This translates into CASSSQSYRPMNTEAFF.

The chain couples TRBV11-2 to TRBJ2-1, with TRBD1 identical over 8 bases. CDR3 size: 15 residues. CDR1 is SGHAT, CDR2 FQNNGV, per germline. Trimming took 5 bases from V and 5 from J; bases not matched to a gene: 8. In nucleotides, the CDR3 is TGTGCCAGCAGCCAGTTCCGGACAGGGAACAATGAGCAGTTCTTC. Protein: CASSQFRTGNNEQFF.

This clone was seen more than once but under ten times. This chain uses TRBV29-1 with TRBJ1-1; D may be TRBD1 (5 bases). Per the germline V gene, CDR1 is SQVTM and CDR2 is ANQGSEA. Trimming pared 6 bases from V and 0 bases from J, leaving 11 bases between. CDR3 size: 13 residues. The CDR3 region is CSVFRGVNTEAFF. CDR3 DNA: TGCAGCGTGTTTCGAGGGGTGAACACTGAAGCTTTCTTT.